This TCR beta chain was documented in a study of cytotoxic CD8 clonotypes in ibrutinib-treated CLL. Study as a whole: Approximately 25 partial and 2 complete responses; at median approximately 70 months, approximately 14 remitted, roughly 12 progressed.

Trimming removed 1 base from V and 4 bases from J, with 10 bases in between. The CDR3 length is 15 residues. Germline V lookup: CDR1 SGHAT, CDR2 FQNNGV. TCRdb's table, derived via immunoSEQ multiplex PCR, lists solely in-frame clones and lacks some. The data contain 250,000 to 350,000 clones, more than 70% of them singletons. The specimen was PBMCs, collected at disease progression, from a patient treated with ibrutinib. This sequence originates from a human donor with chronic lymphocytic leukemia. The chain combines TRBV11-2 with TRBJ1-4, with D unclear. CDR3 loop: CASSLVAGFNEKLFF. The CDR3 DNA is TGTGCCAGCAGCTTAGTGGCTGGATTTAATGAAAAACTGTTTTTT. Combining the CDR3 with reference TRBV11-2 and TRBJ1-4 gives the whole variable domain EAGVAQSPRYKIIEKRQSVAFWCNPISGHATLYWYQQILGQGPKLLIQFQNNGVVDDSQLPKDRFSAERLKGVDSTLKIQPAKLEDSAVYLCASSLVAGFNEKLFFGSGTQLSVL.